What follows is one T cell receptor beta chain and its context. As to treatment: some 20 received Ad26.COV2.S at low or high dose, single or two shots; about 5 received placebo; per-sample allocation not given. The samples were gathered on day 63 after the first injection of vaccine or placebo. The data were obtained in a study of Ad26.COV2.S vaccination and SARS-CoV-2 variants. Across the whole study: The authors gave Ad26.COV2.S intramuscularly, either once or twice 56 days apart.

Germline trimming cut 3 bases from V and 3 bases from J; bases unmatched to any gene: 9. Germline V gene sequence: CDR1 MDHEN, CDR2 SYDVKM. CDR3 length equals 18 residues. Some clones are missing from TCRdb's copy, which holds only in-frame ones; the method was immunoSEQ multiplex PCR. The sample consists of approximately 480,000 clones, approximately 88% of them appearing once. The chain combines TRBV28 with TRBJ2-1; TRBD2 agrees at 12 bases. The sample was peripheral blood, taken in a trial of Ad26.COV2.S vaccine versus placebo. The source is a person between 18 and 65 years old who received the Ad26.COV2.S COVID-19 vaccine or a placebo. CDR3 protein: CASSFPLAGGGYYNEQFF. CDR3 sequence (DNA): TGTGCCAGCAGTTTCCCTCTAGCGGGAGGGGGCTACTACAATGAGCAGTTCTTC.